This entry features one T cell receptor beta chain sequence. Antigen: not known. The entirety of the isolated RNA underwent reverse transcription, so expressed TCRB transcripts were sequenced. Profiling relied on immunoSEQ multiplex PCR, and the TCRdb table lists in-frame clones only, not all of them. The sample yields 970,000 or so clones, 17% seen once. Germline V gene lookup returns CDR1 SGHTA and CDR2 FQGTGA. Trimming left V 0 bases short and J 6 bases short, with 10 bases between. The CDR3 length is 14 residues. The record originates from a study of beta chain features in type 1 diabetes. Across the whole study: In all, around 100,000,000 sorted cells from all samples were analyzed. The study's findings and limits: For cells with high TCR expression, cDNA sequencing could yield over-representation.

Sequencing was done on a sample of naive CD4+ T cells from blood. The J gene is TRBJ2-3, the V gene TRBV7-3; weak D call: TRBD2 (6 bases). The receptor comes from a woman in her late teens or twenties in good health. The CDR3 region has the DNA TGTGCCAGCAGCTTAACGGGAGGTCCCGATACGCAGTATTTT. Translation: CASSLTGGPDTQYF.